Sequencing of this T cell receptor (beta chain) was carried out in a study of T cells expressing NK-cell markers. Findings and limits, study-wide: One observes that, in several donors, these clonotypes were also the leading ones within the CD3+CD56-NKG2C+ fraction.

Concerning this clonotype: The antigen is undetermined.

TCRdb re-called the 5' RACE reads and catalogs CDR3 proteins one per entry, DNA excluded. Here the sample table reports about 460,000 distinct CDR3 sequences. This CDR3 is built from 15 residues. V is TRBV12-3 or TRBV12-4 and J is TRBJ2-3; without DNA, the TCRdb call of TRBD2 cannot be checked. This TCR came from a woman aged 50 to 60 in good health. The sequencing sample was made of blood T cells: a sorted CD56 or NKG2C T cell subset, CD4+ or CD8+ T cells, or bulk PBMC T cells (not recorded which). The CDR3 sequence: CASSWSSGRRNTQYF.